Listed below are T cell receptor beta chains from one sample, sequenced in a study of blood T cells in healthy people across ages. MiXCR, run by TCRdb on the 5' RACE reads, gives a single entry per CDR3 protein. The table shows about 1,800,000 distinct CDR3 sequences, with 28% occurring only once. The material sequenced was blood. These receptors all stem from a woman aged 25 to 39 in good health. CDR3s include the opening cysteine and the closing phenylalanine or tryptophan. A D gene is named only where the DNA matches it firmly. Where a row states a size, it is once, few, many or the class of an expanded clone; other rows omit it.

CDR3nt: TGTGCCAGCAGCGCAAACGCGAGGCTCGGAGATACGCAGTATTTT
CDR3aa: CASSANARLGDTQYF
d_gene: -
abundance: many
v_gene: TRBV5-5
j_gene: TRBJ2-3

CDR3nt: TGTGCCAGCAGCTTGGGAGCAAGCGTGCCCTACGAGCAGTACTTC
CDR3aa: CASSLGASVPYEQYF
d_gene: -
abundance: few
v_gene: TRBV7-2
j_gene: TRBJ2-7

CDR3nt: TGTGCCATCAGCCGGTCAGGGGGCAATCAGCCCCAGCATTTT
CDR3aa: CAISRSGGNQPQHF
d_gene: -
abundance: many
v_gene: TRBV10-3
j_gene: TRBJ1-5

CDR3nt: TGCAGTGCTTTGGACAGGGGGCGCGGCACTGAAGCTTTCTTT
CDR3aa: CSALDRGRGTEAFF
d_gene: TRBD1
abundance: few
v_gene: TRBV20-1
j_gene: TRBJ1-1

CDR3nt: TGTGCCAGCAGCGTGTACGGCGCCGACACAGATACGCAGTATTTT
CDR3aa: CASSVYGADTDTQYF
d_gene: -
abundance: -
v_gene: TRBV9
j_gene: TRBJ2-3

CDR3nt: TGTGCCAGCAGCTTGGATACAGGGGCGTTTGAGACCCAGTACTTC
CDR3aa: CASSLDTGAFETQYF
d_gene: TRBD1
abundance: -
v_gene: TRBV5-6
j_gene: TRBJ2-5

CDR3nt: TGTGCCAGCAGTGAAGCGAGTTCGTACACTGAAGCTTTCTTT
CDR3aa: CASSEASSYTEAFF
d_gene: -
abundance: -
v_gene: TRBV2
j_gene: TRBJ1-1

CDR3nt: TGCGCCAGCAGTAACAGAGGAAAGAGCTCCTATAATTCACCCCTCCACTTT
CDR3aa: CASSNRGKSSYNSPLHF
d_gene: -
abundance: -
v_gene: TRBV10-2
j_gene: TRBJ1-6

CDR3nt: TGTGCCAGCAGCCCAAACCCGGCCGATACGCAGTATTTT
CDR3aa: CASSPNPADTQYF
d_gene: -
abundance: many
v_gene: TRBV7-2
j_gene: TRBJ2-3

CDR3nt: TGTGCCAGCAGCGGGACAGGGGTTTTTGGAAATGGCTACACCTTC
CDR3aa: CASSGTGVFGNGYTF
d_gene: TRBD1
abundance: -
v_gene: TRBV7-8
j_gene: TRBJ1-2

CDR3nt: TGTGCCATCAGTGAGTCGGACAGGGCACGAGAGACCCAGTACTTC
CDR3aa: CAISESDRARETQYF
d_gene: TRBD1
abundance: many
v_gene: TRBV10-3
j_gene: TRBJ2-5

CDR3nt: TGTGCCAGCAGTACTGGGGGACTAGATGAGCAGTTCTTC
CDR3aa: CASSTGGLDEQFF
d_gene: TRBD2
abundance: -
v_gene: TRBV6-6
j_gene: TRBJ2-1

CDR3nt: TGCAGTGCAGTACTAGCGGGGGCCTTTGGTACGCAGTATTTT
CDR3aa: CSAVLAGAFGTQYF
d_gene: TRBD2
abundance: few
v_gene: TRBV20-1
j_gene: TRBJ2-3

CDR3nt: TGTGCCAGCAGCTCCACGTCGGGCGGGGGGGACATTCAGTACTTC
CDR3aa: CASSSTSGGGDIQYF
d_gene: TRBD2
abundance: many
v_gene: TRBV12-3/TRBV12-4
j_gene: TRBJ2-4

CDR3nt: TGTGCCAGCAGTTTCGGGGATATGACCACCGGGGAGCTGTTTTTT
CDR3aa: CASSFGDMTTGELFF
d_gene: -
abundance: -
v_gene: TRBV12-3/TRBV12-4
j_gene: TRBJ2-2